This TCR beta chain came from a study of radiotherapy plus CTLA-4 blockade in lung cancer. The method was immunoSEQ multiplex PCR; TCRdb's version includes in-frame clones alone and lacks a portion of them. Of roughly 50,000 clones in the sample, 70% to 90% were seen once. The germline CDR1 and CDR2 sequences are MNHNS and SASEGT. The CDR3 totals 15 residues. V dropped 2 bases and J dropped 0 bases, with 5 bases sitting between them. Here the sequenced sample was peripheral blood, taken from a patient treated with radiotherapy plus ipilimumab. The origin of this receptor is a human donor with non-small cell lung cancer whose response to radiotherapy plus ipilimumab could not be evaluated. The chain has TRBV6-1 and TRBJ2-6, with no clear D. The CDR3 bases are TGTGCCAGCAGTGAAACATACTCTGGGGCCAACGTCCTGACTTTC. This codes for CASSETYSGANVLTF.